Following are 29 T cell receptor beta chains from one sample sequenced in a study of CD8 T cells in ankylosing spondylitis. TCRdb itself ran the 5' RACE reads through MiXCR, one entry per CDR3 protein. The table records about 140,000 distinct CDR3 sequences, over 10% of them present only once. The sample taken for sequencing was blood, either unsorted or a sorted T cell fraction (not recorded which). These receptors were taken from a female donor with ankylosing spondylitis or in good health (not recorded which).

The chain carries TRBV11-3 and TRBJ2-5; a possible D gene is TRBD2 (5 bases). Trimming removed 6 bases from V and 1 base from J, with 9 bases in between. Germline V CDR1 and CDR2: SGHNT, YENEEA. The CDR3 runs 13 residues. CDR3 loop: CASRVGGQETQYF. The CDR3 DNA reads TGTGCCAGCAGAGTAGGAGGCCAAGAGACCCAGTACTTC. Looking up the rest from reference TRBV11-3 and TRBJ2-5 gives the full variable domain: EAGVVQSPRYKIIEKKQPVAFWCNPISGHNTLYWYLQNLGQGPELLIRYENEEAVDDSQLPKDRFSAERLKGVDSTLKIQPAELGDSAVYLCASRVGGQETQYFGPGTRLLVL.

The sample holds many counts of this clonotype. The genes are TRBV29-1 and TRBJ2-7; possible D gene TRBD2, 5 bases. Germline loops: CDR1 SQVTM, CDR2 ANQGSEA. CDR3 length equals 13 residues. Trimming cost V 5 bases and J 3 bases, with 14 bases left between them. The CDR3 sequence: CSVLLVAGYEQYF. In DNA form, the CDR3 reads TGCAGCGTTCTACTAGTAGCAGGCTACGAGCAGTACTTC.

This clonotype has ten or more counts. The chain carries TRBV12-3 or TRBV12-4 and TRBJ2-1, with D possibly TRBD2 on 5 matching bases. This CDR3 spans 17 amino acids. V lost 2 bases, J lost 0 bases, and 14 bases lay in between. CDR3: CASSLTGSRSSYNEQFF. The DNA for the CDR3 is TGTGCCAGCAGTTTAACGGGGTCGAGGAGCTCCTACAATGAGCAGTTCTTC.

This clonotype was observed a handful of times. V usage is TRBV18 and J usage is TRBJ2-7; 7 bases are shared with TRBD1. The germline CDR1 and CDR2 sequences are KGHSH and LQKENI. The CDR3 is 14 residues long. J was trimmed by 2 bases and V by 2 bases; bases with no gene match: 3. Written as DNA, the CDR3 is TGTGCCAGCTCACCAGGGACAGCAACCTACGAGCAGTACTTC. It codes for CASSPGTATYEQYF.

The chain recombines TRBV20-1 with TRBJ2-1; weak D call: TRBD2 (6 bases). Germline V gives CDR1 DFQATT, CDR2 SNEGSKA (reference sequence). The ends were cut back, 6 bases at V and 6 bases at J, with 24 bases in the middle. This CDR3 is built from 16 residues. The CDR3 DNA sequence: TGCAGTGCAGCCGCCGGGGTTCGACTAGGTAGCAATGAGCAGTTCTTC. This gives the protein CSAAAGVRLGSNEQFF.

With respect to this clonotype: At one boundary the junction diverges from the germline segment, which might be a read error. CDR3 in DNA: TGTGTCAGCAGCCATGTGGTGGGGGGTAATGAGCAGTTCTTC. Amino acids: CVSSHVVGGNEQFF. The J gene is TRBJ2-1, the V gene TRBV5-5; maybe TRBD2 (6 bases). The CDR3 is made up of 14 amino acids. Germline V CDR1 and CDR2: SGHKS, YYEKEE (reference sequence).

This clonotype appeared many times. The chain employs TRBV7-9 and TRBJ1-4; D might be TRBD1 (5 bases). From germline, CDR1 is SEHNR and CDR2 FQNEAQ (reference sequence). V was trimmed by 5 bases and J by 5 bases, leaving 18 bases between them. The CDR3 extends over 16 amino acids. The CDR3 bases are TGTGCCAGCAGCGCGGGACTCGGGCGTCTCAATGAAAAACTGTTTTTT. Translating it yields CASSAGLGRLNEKLFF. Drawing the rest from reference TRBV7-9 and TRBJ1-4, the complete variable domain is DTGVSQNPRHKITKRGQNVTFRCDPISEHNRLYWYRQTLGQGPEFLTYFQNEAQLEKSRLLSDRFSAERPKGSFSTLEIQRTEQGDSAMYLCASSAGLGRLNEKLFFGSGTQLSVL.

This clonotype has a count of ten or more. The V call is TRBV11-2, the J call TRBJ2-3, with D possibly matching TRBD1 (6 bases). Germline values: CDR1 SGHAT, CDR2 FQNNGV. This CDR3 region has 14 residues. V lost 5 bases to trimming and J lost 2 bases, with 11 bases between them. In DNA, the CDR3 is TGTGCCAGCAGCCTTAGACAGGTCACAGATACGCAGTATTTT. This codes for CASSLRQVTDTQYF.

Many counts were recorded for this clonotype. J is TRBJ1-2 and V is TRBV29-1; 7 bases map to TRBD1. V shed 6 bases, J shed 4 bases, and the junction held 11 bases outside the gene matches. From germline, CDR1 is SQVTM and CDR2 ANQGSEA. This CDR3 is built from 14 residues. CDR3 coding DNA: TGCAGCGTGGAGACAGGGTTATTAGTCTATGGCTACACCTTC. Translated: CSVETGLLVYGYTF.

The DNA of the CDR3 is TGTGCCAGCAGTTTTAGTTCAGAGAACACTGAAGCTTTCTTT. It codes for CASSFSSENTEAFF. The chain recombines TRBV6-5 with TRBJ1-1; no firm D call. In germline, CDR1 is MNHEY, CDR2 SVGAGI. The CDR3 totals 14 residues. V gave up 4 bases and J gave up 1 base, with 10 bases separating them.

This clonotype was counted ten times or more. The gene calls are TRBV4-1 and TRBJ1-1, with D unclear. The V gene lost 5 bases and the J gene lost 6 bases, with 10 bases spanning the gap. The CDR3 has 12 amino acids. The V gene's germline CDR1 is MGHRA and CDR2 YSYEKL. This chain's CDR3 is CASSGRPAEAFF. The CDR3 DNA sequence: TGCGCCAGCAGCGGACGGCCCGCTGAAGCTTTCTTT.

This clonotype was seen repeatedly, ten times or more. This rearrangement joins TRBV7-3 to TRBJ1-2; perhaps TRBD1 as D (6 bases). CDR3 size: 18 residues. Between the trimmed V and J ends, which lost 5 bases and 8 bases, there was a span of 30 bases. The V gene's germline CDR1 is SGHTA and CDR2 FQGTGA. This CDR3 is CASSPYPTGLTLRGGYTF. As DNA, the CDR3 is TGTGCCAGCAGCCCCTACCCCACAGGGCTCACGCTCCGGGGGGGCTACACCTTC. Full variable domain (missing parts from reference TRBV7-3 and TRBJ1-2): GAGVSQTPSNKVTEKGKYVELRCDPISGHTALYWYRQSLGQGPEFLIYFQGTGAADDSGLPNDRFFAVRPEGSVSTLKIQRTERGDSAVYLCASSPYPTGLTLRGGYTFGSGTRLTVV.

This clonotype was seen only a few times. The chain joins TRBV23-1 to TRBJ2-2, with 9 positions matching TRBD1. TRBV23-1 is designated an ORF whose function remains uncertain. The CDR3 totals 15 residues. J was trimmed by 5 bases and V by 2 bases; bases with no gene match: 3. CDR3 in amino acids: CASSQEGTGTGELFF. CDR3 nucleotides: TGCGCCAGCAGTCAAGAAGGGACAGGGACCGGGGAGCTGTTTTTT.

This clonotype was seen many times. The chain employs TRBV20-1 and TRBJ2-6; TRBD1 agrees at 9 bases. The ends lost 3 bases at V and 0 bases at J; junction bases unmatched: 6. The CDR3 runs to 17 residues. The germline V gene encodes CDR1 DFQATT and CDR2 SNEGSKA (reference sequence). CDR3 in amino acids: CSARAGTGNSGANVLTF. The DNA for the CDR3 is TGCAGTGCTAGGGCCGGGACAGGGAACTCTGGGGCCAACGTCCTGACTTTC.

This clonotype was seen repeatedly, ten times or more. For the CDR3, the DNA is TGCGCCAGCAGCCCTGGACTAGCGGGGTTCCAAGAGACCCAGTACTTC. Translating it yields CASSPGLAGFQETQYF. The rearrangement links TRBV5-1 to TRBJ2-5; TRBD2 matches 12 bases. V trimming: 4 bases; J trimming: 1 base; junction bases outside the gene matches: 5. The CDR3 covers 16 residues. CDR1 and CDR2 (germline): SGHRS, YFSETQ.

This clonotype showed up many times. The chain has TRBV28 and TRBJ2-5; 7 bases map to TRBD2. CDR1 is MDHEN and CDR2 is SYDVKM in the germline V gene. V gave up 2 bases and J gave up 4 bases; unmatched junction bases: 10. This CDR3 region has 16 residues. CDR3 nucleotide sequence: TGTGCCAGCAGTTTACGGTTCGGGGGGACGCCAGAGACCCAGTACTTC. Its protein is CASSLRFGGTPETQYF.

The rearrangement uses TRBV20-1 and TRBJ2-3, with 10 bases fitting TRBD2. Germline CDR1 is DFQATT and CDR2 is SNEGSKA (reference sequence). J gave up 9 bases and V 2 bases, and 14 bases lay outside the gene matches. The CDR3 is 16 amino acids. CDR3 in DNA: TGCAGTGCTAGAACCCAGTCTAGCGGGGGCCGGGGGACGCAGTATTTT. It specifies CSARTQSSGGRGTQYF.

This clonotype was recorded at least ten times. The genes are TRBV20-1 and TRBJ2-1, with 7 bases that match TRBD1. Trimming cost V 4 bases and J 5 bases; bases outside gene matches: 5. Germline lookup yields CDR1 DFQATT and CDR2 SNEGSKA (reference sequence). The CDR3 contains 13 residues. In DNA, the CDR3 is TGCAGTGCTACGAACAGGGGAAACAATGAGCAGTTCTTC. Protein: CSATNRGNNEQFF.

This chain uses TRBV5-5 with TRBJ2-7, with TRBD2 identical over 7 bases. Germline V CDR1 and CDR2: SGHKS, YYEKEE (reference sequence). The CDR3 sequence is 17 residues long. V lost 0 bases to trimming and J lost 3 bases; unmatched junction nucleotides: 12. The CDR3 region has the DNA TGTGCCAGCAGCTTGGCAAAAATGAGCGGGGTGTACTACGAGCAGTACTTC. The encoded protein is CASSLAKMSGVYYEQYF.

There are many counts of this clonotype. This rearrangement joins TRBV7-9 to TRBJ2-5; 8 nucleotides match TRBD1. V lost 9 bases to trimming and J lost 5 bases; unmatched junction nucleotides: 5. This CDR3 contains 12 residues. The V gene's germline CDR1 is SEHNR and CDR2 FQNEAQ (reference sequence). The CDR3 here is CASGQGRETQYF. CDR3 in DNA: TGTGCCAGTGGACAGGGAAGGGAGACCCAGTACTTC. Full variable domain (rest looked up from reference TRBV7-9 and TRBJ2-5): DTGVSQNPRHKITKRGQNVTFRCDPISEHNRLYWYRQTLGQGPEFLTYFQNEAQLEKSRLLSDRFSAERPKGSFSTLEIQRTEQGDSAMYLCASGQGRETQYFGPGTRLLVL.

This clonotype was seen at least ten times. This sequence joins TRBV5-1 and TRBJ2-3; 8 bases align to TRBD2. J gave up 4 bases and V 4 bases, and 8 bases lay outside the gene matches. This CDR3 region has 15 residues. Per the germline V gene, CDR1 is SGHRS and CDR2 is YFSETQ. The CDR3 is CASSPRGAGADTQYF. The CDR3 bases are TGCGCCAGCAGCCCTCGAGGAGCGGGAGCAGATACGCAGTATTTT.

This clonotype was found a few times. The genes are TRBV7-2 and TRBJ1-2; 9 bases match TRBD1. V was pared by 2 bases and J by 6 bases, with 4 bases of the junction left unmatched. The CDR3 contains 14 residues. Germline V gene data show CDR1 as SGHTA and CDR2 as FQGNSA. CDR3: CASSLPRTGDGYTF. CDR3 DNA: TGTGCCAGCAGCTTACCCCGGACAGGGGATGGCTACACCTTC.

This clonotype occurred many times. This chain connects TRBV11-3 to TRBJ2-1; D is ambiguous. The V and J ends lost 1 base and 0 bases respectively, with 7 bases between them. CDR3 length equals 15 residues. Germline V lookup: CDR1 SGHNT, CDR2 YENEEA. The CDR3 DNA is TGTGCCAGCAGCTTAGCGGATAGCTCCTACAATGAGCAGTTCTTC. Amino acids: CASSLADSSYNEQFF.

On this clonotype: Given a much more abundant clone one base away, this may be a read error. The rearrangement joins TRBV2 to TRBJ2-7; D unresolved. Germline V lookup: CDR1 SNHLY, CDR2 FYNNEI. CDR3 length equals 13 residues. The CDR3 sequence is CASGETGYYEQYF. CDR3 sequence (DNA): TGTGCCAGCGGTGAAACCGGATACTACGAGCAGTACTTC.

This clonotype was seen many times. The gene calls are TRBV20-1 and TRBJ2-1, with a weak D call TRBD2 (5 bases). Germline CDR1 DFQATT, CDR2 SNEGSKA (reference sequence). With 5 bases removed from V and 6 bases from J, the gap between germline ends came to 17 bases. The CDR3 is made up of 14 amino acids. DNA of the CDR3: TGCAGTGCTGCCCAGTACCAGCGGACCAATGAGCAGTTCTTC. Translated: CSAAQYQRTNEQFF.

This clonotype was counted only a few times. V gene TRBV6-2 or TRBV6-3 combines with J gene TRBJ2-2; D possibly corresponds to TRBD2 (5 bases). V lost 5 bases, J lost 7 bases, and 11 bases lay in between. This CDR3 comprises 13 residues. Germline loops: CDR1 MNHEY, CDR2 SVGEGT. This chain's CDR3 is CASSPPGDGELFF. In DNA, the CDR3 is TGTGCCAGCAGTCCCCCCGGGGACGGGGAGCTGTTTTTT.

This clonotype was detected ten times or more. This chain uses TRBV5-1 with TRBJ1-1; D is undetermined. V lost 8 bases, J lost 1 base, and 9 bases lay in between. This CDR3 region has 12 residues. The germline CDR1 and CDR2 sequences are SGHRS and YFSETQ. CDR3 residues: CASFEQNTEAFF. The CDR3 nucleotides read TGCGCCAGTTTCGAACAGAACACTGAAGCTTTCTTT.

The chain carries TRBV20-1 and TRBJ2-5; TRBD2 aligns across 7 bases. V lost 6 bases, J lost 6 bases, and 13 bases stayed unmatched. The CDR3 sequence is 14 residues long. Germline V gene data show CDR1 as DFQATT and CDR2 as SNEGSKA (reference sequence). The CDR3 DNA sequence: TGCAGTGCCATAAGCGGGGAACCCCGGAAGACCCAGTACTTC. Its protein product is CSAISGEPRKTQYF.

This clonotype was counted at least ten times. The V and J genes are TRBV7-8 and TRBJ2-2; 7 bases are shared with TRBD1. CDR3 size: 14 residues. Germline-derived CDR1 and CDR2 are SGHVS and FQNEAQ. J gave up 7 bases and V 0 bases, and 2 bases lay outside the gene matches. As DNA, the CDR3 is TGTGCCAGCAGCTTAGCTGACAGGGTCGGGGAGCTGTTTTTT. Translating gives CASSLADRVGELFF.